The 8 T cell receptor beta chains below were found in one sample sequenced in a study of T-cell memory formation after mild COVID-19. In TCRdb, the 5' RACE reads were re-called with MiXCR into one record per CDR3 protein. In the table there are fewer than 400,000 distinct CDR3 sequences, 13% of which are singletons. Material for sequencing was PBMCs or a T cell subset sorted from them (not recorded which). These receptors all stem from a man in his late teens or twenties who had mild COVID-19 (a few samples of this study predate the infection). Cell type and time point are not known.

The V call is TRBV9, the J call TRBJ2-1; the D gene is possibly TRBD1 (6 bases). Germline CDR1 reads SGDLS; CDR2 reads YYNGEE. The V and J ends lost 4 bases and 0 bases respectively, with 17 bases between them. CDR3 length: 17 residues. The CDR3 DNA is TGTGCCAGCAGCTTCCGACAGGTTTTTAGCTCCTACAATGAGCAGTTCTTC. Translated, it gives CASSFRQVFSSYNEQFF.

The chain combines TRBV20-1 with TRBJ2-3; 8 bases are a match to TRBD1. The CDR3 is 13 amino acids. The junction had 6 bases not matched to a gene; V was cut back by 6 bases and J by 4 bases. Germline-derived CDR1 and CDR2 are DFQATT and SNEGSKA (reference sequence). CDR3 loop: CSANTGGPDTQYF. Here the CDR3 DNA reads TGCAGTGCCAACACAGGGGGGCCAGATACGCAGTATTTT.

This clonotype was observed a handful of times. The CDR3 loop reads CASNKRDRHSYEQYV. For the CDR3, the DNA is TGTGCCAGCAACAAGCGGGACAGGCACTCCTACGAGCAGTACGTC. The gene calls are TRBV7-2 and TRBJ2-7; the D gene is possibly TRBD1 (8 bases). This CDR3 spans 15 amino acids. The ends were cut back, 7 bases at V and 0 bases at J, with 16 bases in the middle. CDR1 and CDR2 from the germline V gene are SGHTA and FQGNSA.

This clonotype has more than one count but fewer than ten. J is TRBJ2-7 and V is TRBV2, with D tentatively TRBD1 (6 bases). Trimming took 11 bases from V and 6 from J, leaving 20 bases between them. The germline CDR1 and CDR2 sequences are SNHLY and FYNNEI. The CDR3 extends over 13 amino acids. DNA for the CDR3: TGTGCCGTTTATTGGACAGTGTTCTCCGAGCAGTACGTC. Amino acids: CAVYWTVFSEQYV.

CDR3 region: CASSFGRLAGETDTQYF. CDR3 DNA sequence: TGCGCCAGCAGTTTTGGACGACTAGCGGGGGAAACAGATACGCAGTATTTT. The gene calls are TRBV5-1 and TRBJ2-3; 12 nucleotides line up with TRBD2. After removal of 5 bases from V and 3 bases from J, the junction contained 10 bases not matched to a gene. The length of the CDR3 is 17 residues. Germline loops: CDR1 SGHRS, CDR2 YFSETQ.

CDR3 coding DNA: TGCGCCAGCAGCCGAATTGGCGGGATGTCCATGAACACTGAAGCTTTCTTT. Encoded protein: CASSRIGGMSMNTEAFF. This chain links TRBV4-1 with TRBJ1-1; D unresolved. CDR3 size: 17 residues. Between the trimmed V and J ends, which lost 4 bases and 0 bases, there was a span of 18 bases. Germline assignment: CDR1 MGHRA and CDR2 YSYEKL.

This clonotype was picked up a small number of times. The chain combines TRBV7-2 with TRBJ2-1; D is undetermined. CDR1 is SGHTA, CDR2 FQGNSA, per germline. The CDR3 spans 12 residues. V lost 5 bases to trimming and J lost 8 bases, with 10 bases between them. The CDR3 is CASSQTGYEQFF. The CDR3 region has the DNA TGTGCCAGCAGCCAGACGGGCTATGAGCAGTTCTTC.

This clonotype has just a few counts. The J gene is TRBJ2-3, the V gene TRBV6-2 or TRBV6-3; D possibly corresponds to TRBD2 (5 bases). The CDR3 runs to 13 residues. The germline V gene has CDR1 MNHEY and CDR2 SVGEGT. Trimming shortened V by 2 bases and J by 14 bases, and 17 bases separated the two germline ends. The CDR3 sequence: CASSYTRTGRGYF. CDR3 nucleotide sequence: TGTGCCAGCAGTTACACCCGGACTGGACGAGGGTATTTT.